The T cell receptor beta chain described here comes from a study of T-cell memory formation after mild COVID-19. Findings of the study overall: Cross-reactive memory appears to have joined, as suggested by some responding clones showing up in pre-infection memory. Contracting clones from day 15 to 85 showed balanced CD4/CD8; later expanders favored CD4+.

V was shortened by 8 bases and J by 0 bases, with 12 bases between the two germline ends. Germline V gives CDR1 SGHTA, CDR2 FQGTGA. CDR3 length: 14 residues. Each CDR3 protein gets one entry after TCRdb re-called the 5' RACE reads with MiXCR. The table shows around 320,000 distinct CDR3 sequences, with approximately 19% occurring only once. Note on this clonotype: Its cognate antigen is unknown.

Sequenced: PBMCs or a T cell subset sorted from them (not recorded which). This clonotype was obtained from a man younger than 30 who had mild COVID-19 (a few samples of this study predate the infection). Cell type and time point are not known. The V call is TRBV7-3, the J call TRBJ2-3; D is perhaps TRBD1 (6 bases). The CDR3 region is CASRGGPSTDTQYF. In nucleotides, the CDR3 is TGTGCCAGCCGAGGGGGACCGAGCACAGATACGCAGTATTTT.